This TCR beta chain was sequenced in a study of T cell responses to AZD1222 COVID-19 vaccine. Study-wide results and limits: Nearly half of unique spike-specific TCRs reportedly avoided B.1.351 and B.1.1.7 mutated regions. Two AZD1222 administrations were followed by greater Spike-specific TCR breadth and depth.

Sequenced by immunoSEQ multiplex PCR; TCRdb stores in-frame clones only, minus some. The table records 100,000 to 150,000 clones, approximately 92% of them present only once. Per germline, CDR1 SEHNR and CDR2 FQNEAQ (reference sequence). This CDR3 is 17 amino acids long. The J segment lost 11 bases and the V segment lost 5 bases, leaving 18 bases of the junction unmatched. Remarks on this clone: Antigen: not known.

The sample in question was peripheral blood, obtained 28 days after the second dose of the MenACWY control vaccine. The chain combines TRBV7-9 with TRBJ2-1; 10 bases map to TRBD2. This sequence was found in an adult who received the MenACWY meningococcal vaccine as a control. The CDR3 DNA is TGTGCCAGCAGCGATCCTATCTCTGCTAGCGGGGGCTACCAGCAGTTCTTC. It encodes CASSDPISASGGYQQFF.